These T cell receptor beta chains were read from a single sample in a study of CD8 T cells in ankylosing spondylitis. TCRdb itself ran the 5' RACE reads through MiXCR, one entry per CDR3 protein. Of about 300,000 distinct CDR3 sequences in the sample, roughly 11% were seen once. Sequenced sample: blood, either unsorted or a sorted T cell fraction (not recorded which). These receptor sequences come from a female donor with ankylosing spondylitis or in good health (not recorded which). The CDR3 runs from the conserved cysteine through the conserved F or W. A D gene is named only where the DNA matches it firmly. Expanded clones get a size class; other rows say once, few or many, or leave the size out.

clone size: few; J gene: TRBJ2-5; D gene: .; V gene: TRBV29-1; CDR3 DNA: TGCAGCGTTAATCGGGGCAGGGTCGAGACCCAGTACTTC; CDR3 protein: CSVNRGRVETQYF
clone size: many; J gene: TRBJ1-2; D gene: .; V gene: TRBV25-1; CDR3 DNA: TGTGCCAGCAGCCCGACAGGCCGCAACTATGGCTACACCTTC; CDR3 protein: CASSPTGRNYGYTF
clone size: many; J gene: TRBJ2-5; D gene: TRBD1; V gene: TRBV20-1; CDR3 DNA: TGCAGTGCTAGAGTCCGACAGGGGGCCGGAGTTGAGACCCAGTACTTC; CDR3 protein: CSARVRQGAGVETQYF
clone size: many; J gene: TRBJ1-5; D gene: TRBD1; V gene: TRBV6-1; CDR3 DNA: TGTGCCAGCAGTCTCGGACAGGGGAGTCAGCCCCAGCATTTT; CDR3 protein: CASSLGQGSQPQHF
clone size: many; J gene: TRBJ2-7; D gene: .; V gene: TRBV20-1; CDR3 DNA: TGCAGTGCCCCAGGCATGGTATACGCTTCCTACGAGCAGTACTTC; CDR3 protein: CSAPGMVYASYEQYF
clone size: many; J gene: TRBJ2-7; D gene: .; V gene: TRBV7-2; CDR3 DNA: TGTGCCAGCACCCGATGGGGCTACGAGCAGTACTTC; CDR3 protein: CASTRWGYEQYF
clone size: .; J gene: TRBJ2-7; D gene: TRBD2; V gene: TRBV6-1; CDR3 DNA: TGTGCCAGCAGCAGCCCCCCGCGGGGGGACCTCTTCTACGAGCAGTACTTC; CDR3 protein: CASSSPPRGDLFYEQYF
clone size: .; J gene: TRBJ1-2; D gene: .; V gene: TRBV12-3/TRBV12-4; CDR3 DNA: TGTGCCACCGCGACGGGAGCTAACTATGGCTACACCTTC; CDR3 protein: CATATGANYGYTF
clone size: many; J gene: TRBJ2-3; D gene: TRBD2; V gene: TRBV20-1; CDR3 DNA: TGCAGTTTTGCCCAGGGGACTAGCGGGGGCACAGATACGCAGTATTTT; CDR3 protein: CSFAQGTSGGTDTQYF
clone size: .; J gene: TRBJ2-3; D gene: TRBD2; V gene: TRBV20-1; CDR3 DNA: TGCAGTGCTCAACCCGGGACTAGCGGGGGGTCAACAGATACGCAGTATTTT; CDR3 protein: CSAQPGTSGGSTDTQYF
clone size: .; J gene: TRBJ1-6; D gene: .; V gene: TRBV5-6; CDR3 DNA: TGTGCCAGCAGCTTGACTCGACATATGAACTCACCCCTCCACTTT; CDR3 protein: CASSLTRHMNSPLHF
clone size: many; J gene: TRBJ2-1; D gene: TRBD2; V gene: TRBV27; CDR3 DNA: TGTGCCAGCAGTTCCTTCCCGACTAGCGGGAGCTATGAGCAGTTCTTC; CDR3 protein: CASSSFPTSGSYEQFF
clone size: many; J gene: TRBJ2-2; D gene: .; V gene: TRBV5-1; CDR3 DNA: TGCGCCAGCAGCTTGACCCCGGGACTGGCGAACACCGGGGAGCTGTTTTTT; CDR3 protein: CASSLTPGLANTGELFF
clone size: many; J gene: TRBJ2-3; D gene: .; V gene: TRBV12-3/TRBV12-4; CDR3 DNA: TGTGCCAGCAGTTTAGGGACCAGGACAGATACGCAGTATTTT; CDR3 protein: CASSLGTRTDTQYF
clone size: .; J gene: TRBJ1-5; D gene: .; V gene: TRBV28; CDR3 DNA: TGTGCCAGCAGGCTCGAAACCCACAGGGATGGCCAGCCCCAGCATTTT; CDR3 protein: CASRLETHRDGQPQHF
clone size: many; J gene: TRBJ1-2; D gene: .; V gene: TRBV5-1; CDR3 DNA: TGCGCCAGCAGCGCTACCAGGGGAGGTAACTATGGCTACACCTTC; CDR3 protein: CASSATRGGNYGYTF
clone size: many; J gene: TRBJ2-2; D gene: .; V gene: TRBV12-3/TRBV12-4; CDR3 DNA: TGTGCCAGCAGTTTAGCGGTCAACCCGGCCGGGGAGCTGTTTTTT; CDR3 protein: CASSLAVNPAGELFF
clone size: .; J gene: TRBJ1-1; D gene: .; V gene: TRBV20-1; CDR3 DNA: TGCAGTGCTAGAGAGTCCGTATACACTGAAGCTTTCTTT; CDR3 protein: CSARESVYTEAFF
clone size: .; J gene: TRBJ2-1; D gene: TRBD2; V gene: TRBV5-1; CDR3 DNA: TGCGCCAGCAGCTTGGCCATTATGAGTTCTAGCGGGGGAAACAATGAGCAGTTCTTC; CDR3 protein: CASSLAIMSSSGGNNEQFF
clone size: .; J gene: TRBJ2-7; D gene: .; V gene: TRBV5-1; CDR3 DNA: TGCGCCAGCAGCTTGTCCGGAAACCCCTACGAGCAGTACTTC; CDR3 protein: CASSLSGNPYEQYF
clone size: .; J gene: TRBJ2-2; D gene: .; V gene: TRBV6-6; CDR3 DNA: TGTGCCGGCAGGGCGAGAGACACCGGGGAGCTGTTTTTT; CDR3 protein: CAGRARDTGELFF
clone size: .; J gene: TRBJ2-7; D gene: TRBD2; V gene: TRBV7-2; CDR3 DNA: TGTGCCAGCAGCTTACCCTTAGCGGGAGTAGAGGAGCAGTACTTC; CDR3 protein: CASSLPLAGVEEQYF
clone size: many; J gene: TRBJ2-2; D gene: .; V gene: TRBV27; CDR3 DNA: TGTGCCAGCGGTACGAACACCGGGGAGCTGTTTTTT; CDR3 protein: CASGTNTGELFF
clone size: .; J gene: TRBJ2-3; D gene: TRBD2; V gene: TRBV27; CDR3 DNA: TGTGCCAGCAGTTCCCGGGTAGCGGGGGACACAGATACGCAGTATTTT; CDR3 protein: CASSSRVAGDTDTQYF